The subject of this entry is one T cell receptor (beta chain). Construction of TCR beta libraries relied on iRepertoire HTBI primers and on Arm-PCR targeting CDR3 regions. TCRdb recomputed calls from the multiplex PCR reads with MiXCR, one row per CDR3 protein. Among about 660,000 distinct CDR3 sequences listed, 30% were seen once. The time point was: persistent/refractory GD, antithyroid drugs over 5 years with positive TRAb. Construction of the TCR library relied on RNA isolated from PBMCs. The record originates from a study of regulatory T cells in long-lasting Graves disease. Sequencing was performed on peripheral blood mononuclear cells (PBMCs), taken when the disease was refractory, from a patient treated with antithyroid drugs. The TCR comes from a female donor with Graves disease.

CDR3 amino acids: CAISDYTRAYEQYF. Written as DNA, the CDR3 is TGTGCCATCAGTGACTATACTCGAGCCTACGAGCAGTACTTC. The chain uses TRBV10-3 and TRBJ2-7; unclear D gene. The germline CDR1 and CDR2 sequences are ENHRY and SYGVKD. The CDR3 consists of 14 residues. V lost 3 bases and J lost 2, with 11 bases in between.